The rows below give T cell receptor beta chains drawn from one sample of a study of T cell changes during pregnancy in multiple sclerosis. TCRdb keeps only in-frame clones here, not all; method: immunoSEQ multiplex PCR. The sample shows tens of thousands of clones, approximately 92% of them seen only once. The source material was peripheral blood, sampled in the first trimester of pregnancy. Receptors were obtained from a female donor with multiple sclerosis, enrolled in a pregnancy study. Each CDR3 is given with its conserved first and last residue. D genes are given only for firm matches. Where a row states a size, it is once, few, many or the class of an expanded clone; other rows omit it.

D | J | size | V | DNA | CDR3
TRBD2 | TRBJ2-7 | . | TRBV27 | TGTGCCAGCAGTCCCCGACTAGCGGGAAGCTACGAGCAGTACTTC | CASSPRLAGSYEQYF
. | TRBJ1-1 | . | TRBV28 | TGTGCCAGCAGTCCAACAGGGTTTGAGTATAGGAACACTGAAGCTTTCTTT | CASSPTGFEYRNTEAFF
. | TRBJ1-5 | . | TRBV21-1 | TGTGCCAGCAGCAAAAGGCCGACAGGGGGCCAGCCCCAGCATTTT | CASSKRPTGGQPQHF
. | TRBJ1-5 | . | TRBV6-6 | TGTGCCAGCAGTTACTCGGGCCTCAACAATCAGCCCCAGCATTTT | CASSYSGLNNQPQHF
TRBD1 | TRBJ2-1 | . | TRBV5-4 | TGTGCCAGCAGCTTGTGGGGACAGGGTTTTTGGGAGCAGTTCTTC | CASSLWGQGFWEQFF
. | TRBJ1-2 | . | TRBV6-6 | TGTGCCACTCTCCCCCGGGGGGAGAACTATGGCTACACCTTC | CATLPRGENYGYTF
TRBD1 | TRBJ2-5 | . | TRBV28 | TGTGCCAGCAGCCAGGACAGGGGGCGAGAGACCCAGTACTTC | CASSQDRGRETQYF
. | TRBJ1-2 | . | TRBV30 | TGTGCCTGGAGTGCTGGGGTGAAGGGGACTAACTATGGCTACACCTTC | CAWSAGVKGTNYGYTF
TRBD2 | TRBJ2-3 | . | TRBV2 | TGTGCCAGCAGTTTTCCCGGGGGGGCCCTCACAGATACGCAGTATTTT | CASSFPGGALTDTQYF
. | TRBJ1-2 | . | TRBV10-3 | TGTGCCATCAATCGGGGAAAATATGGCTACACCTTC | CAINRGKYGYTF
TRBD1 | TRBJ2-7 | . | TRBV6-1 | TGTGCCACCCTACAGGGGGCCTACGAGCAGTACTTC | CATLQGAYEQYF
. | TRBJ2-1 | . | TRBV9 | TGTGCCAGCAGCGGGGGACTGTCCAATGAGCAGTTCTTC | CASSGGLSNEQFF
. | TRBJ2-7 | . | TRBV6-1 | TGTGCCAGCAGTGACTGGGAGCAGCAGTACTTC | CASSDWEQQYF
TRBD1 | TRBJ1-4 | . | TRBV25-1 | TGTGCCAGCCGACAGGGGCAGGGTGGTGAAAAACTGTTTTTT | CASRQGQGGEKLFF
TRBD1 | TRBJ1-5 | . | TRBV7-9 | TGTGCCAGCAGCCCGACGACAGGGATAGGACCTAGGGATCAGCCCCAGCATTTT | CASSPTTGIGPRDQPQHF
. | TRBJ2-3 | . | TRBV5-1 | TGCGCCAGCAGCTTAGACGGGTTCCTTAGCACAGATACGCAGTATTTT | CASSLDGFLSTDTQYF
TRBD1 | TRBJ1-2 | . | TRBV30 | TGTGCCTGGAGGGCGGGACAGGGAGCTAACTATGGCTACACCTTC | CAWRAGQGANYGYTF
TRBD1 | TRBJ1-2 | . | TRBV9 | TGTGCCAGCAGCTCCCCTGGACAGGGCATCGCTAACTATGGCTACACCTTC | CASSSPGQGIANYGYTF
TRBD2 | TRBJ2-1 | . | TRBV28 | TGTGCCAGCTGGGGTTCGGGACTATACAATGAGCAGTTCTTC | CASWGSGLYNEQFF
. | TRBJ2-1 | . | TRBV28 | TGTGCCAGCAGTGGCTGGGGCAGGGGCGTCTACAATGAGCAGTTCTTC | CASSGWGRGVYNEQFF
. | TRBJ1-4 | . | TRBV6-6 | TGTGCCAGCAGGGGAGTGCTTAGGGAAAAACTGTTTTTT | CASRGVLREKLFF
. | TRBJ2-2 | . | TRBV5-1 | TGCGCCAGTGCCTCAGGGGCTGGGGGTGCCGGGGAGCTGTTTTTT | CASASGAGGAGELFF
. | TRBJ2-7 | . | TRBV5-6 | TGTGCCAGCAGCAGACTGGGGGGCTCCTACGAGCAGTACTTC | CASSRLGGSYEQYF
. | TRBJ2-7 | . | TRBV18 | TGTGCCAGCTCACCATTACAGGGAGAAGAGCAGTACTTC | CASSPLQGEEQYF
TRBD2 | TRBJ2-5 | once | TRBV5-1 | TGCGCCAGCAGCTTTGAGCGGGGGGGCCGTTCTGGCATCCGAGAGACCCAGTACTTC | CASSFERGGRSGIRETQYF
. | TRBJ1-5 | . | TRBV2 | TGTGCCAGCAGTCTACTCGGGGGGGATCAGCCCCAGCATTTT | CASSLLGGDQPQHF
TRBD1 | TRBJ1-6 | . | TRBV15 | TGTGCCACCAGCAGGGAAGGGGGACAGGGGCATTCACCCCTCCACTTT | CATSREGGQGHSPLHF
. | TRBJ2-1 | . | TRBV19 | TGTGCCAGTCAGCCGGGTCACGATGAGCAGTTCTTC | CASQPGHDEQFF
TRBD2 | TRBJ2-2 | . | TRBV7-9 | TGTGCCAGCAGCTTAAGGGACTACAACACCGGGGAGCTGTTTTTT | CASSLRDYNTGELFF
TRBD1 | TRBJ2-2 | . | TRBV6-6 | TGTGCCAGCAGAACCGGGACAGGGGGCGGGGAGCTGTTTTTT | CASRTGTGGGELFF
. | TRBJ1-5 | once | TRBV15 | TGTGCCACCTCCCGAGGACATTCCAATCAGCCCCAGCATTTT | CATSRGHSNQPQHF
. | TRBJ2-1 | . | TRBV6-6 | TGTGCCAGCAGTTACAGAGGGATCGTGGATGAGCAGTTCTTC | CASSYRGIVDEQFF
TRBD1 | TRBJ2-3 | . | TRBV18 | TGTGCCAGCTCACTGAAACCTCAGGGGGCCACAGATACGCAGTATTTT | CASSLKPQGATDTQYF
. | TRBJ1-1 | . | TRBV19 | TGTGCCAGTAGTATAAGGGGGGGGACTGAAGCTTTCTTT | CASSIRGGTEAFF
. | TRBJ2-1 | . | TRBV27 | TGTGCCAGCAGTGACAGGTTGTACAATGAGCAGTTCTTC | CASSDRLYNEQFF
TRBD2 | TRBJ2-3 | . | TRBV7-2 | TGTGCCAGCAGCTTGGGACTAGCGGGAGGCACAGATACGCAGTATTTT | CASSLGLAGGTDTQYF
TRBD1 | TRBJ2-1 | few | TRBV25-1 | TGTGCCAGCAGCGCTGATGGGACAGACCGTAACAATGAGCAGTTCTTC | CASSADGTDRNNEQFF
. | TRBJ1-3 | once | TRBV9 | TGTGCCAGCAGCGTAGAGGGACAATCTGGAAACACCATATATTTT | CASSVEGQSGNTIYF
. | TRBJ2-4 | . | TRBV5-1 | TGCGCCAGCAGCATTGGGGGCCGAGCCAAAAACATTCAGTACTTC | CASSIGGRAKNIQYF
. | TRBJ1-4 | once | TRBV4-2 | TGTGCCAGCAGCCAAGATAAGGCAGGGTGGTATCCCCGGGTTTTT | CASSQDKAGWYPRVF
. | TRBJ2-5 | . | TRBV18 | TGTGCCAGCTCACCTACCGGGGGCCAAGAGACCCAGTACTTC | CASSPTGGQETQYF
. | TRBJ2-7 | . | TRBV4-2 | TGTGCCAGCAGCCAAGATCGGGGTAGCTATAACGAGCAGTACTTC | CASSQDRGSYNEQYF
TRBD2 | TRBJ2-7 | . | TRBV2 | TGTGCCAGCACCGGGAGGGACTACGAGCAGTACTTC | CASTGRDYEQYF
. | TRBJ2-5 | . | TRBV5-1 | TGCGCCAGCAGCTTGGCCCGCCCCACAGGAGGGCAAGAGACCCAGTACTTC | CASSLARPTGGQETQYF
. | TRBJ2-1 | . | TRBV14 | TGTGCCAGCAGCCAAGATCTCAGGGGACGATTCTACAATGAGCAGTTCTTC | CASSQDLRGRFYNEQFF